The 19 T cell receptor beta chains in this list originate from one sample, sequenced in a study of cytomegalovirus exposure and HLA in healthy donors. PCR employed 60 Vbeta and 13 Jbeta primers. Some clones are missing from TCRdb's copy, which holds only in-frame ones; the method was immunoSEQ multiplex PCR. The sample carries 95,000 to 110,000 clones, approximately 80% recorded once. The sample taken for sequencing was PBMCs. The receptor source for this set is a male donor in good health and CMV-seronegative.

The chain links TRBV14 to TRBJ2-1, with D maybe TRBD2 (6 bases). CDR3 length: 16 residues. Germline values: CDR1 SGHDN, CDR2 FVKESK. The V end was cut by 1 base, the J end by 4 bases, with 14 bases between. Here the CDR3 DNA reads TGTGCCAGCAGCCAAGGGGGGAGGCAACGATACAATGAGCAGTTCTTC. Translated: CASSQGGRQRYNEQFF.

The rearrangement joins TRBV2 to TRBJ2-7, with 9 bases aligning to TRBD2. This CDR3 region has 12 residues. Looked up from germline, CDR1 is SNHLY and CDR2 is FYNNEI. Unmatched junction bases numbered 1, after V lost 8 bases and J lost 2 bases. The CDR3 is CASGLATYEQYF. The CDR3 DNA follows: TGTGCCAGCGGACTAGCGACCTACGAGCAGTACTTC.

The genes are TRBV12-5 and TRBJ2-1; D possibly corresponds to TRBD1 (6 bases). Trimming took off 2 bases at V and 6 bases at J, with 17 bases between the two ends. The CDR3 totals 16 residues. Germline values: CDR1 LGHNT, CDR2 FRNRAP. CDR3 region: CASGLIISLQGNEQFF. The CDR3 DNA follows: TGTGCTAGTGGTTTGATCATTTCTCTACAGGGCAATGAGCAGTTCTTC. The complete variable domain, with remaining parts taken from reference TRBV12-5 and TRBJ2-1, reads DARVTQTPRHKVTEMGQEVTMRCQPILGHNTVFWYRQTMMQGLELLAYFRNRAPLDDSGMPKDRFSAEMPDATLATLKIQPSEPRDSAVYFCASGLIISLQGNEQFFGPGTRLTVL.

V is TRBV4-1 and J is TRBJ2-1, with 7 bases that match TRBD2. This CDR3 region has 16 residues. Unmatched junction bases numbered 7, after V lost 5 bases and J lost 0 bases. In germline, CDR1 is MGHRA, CDR2 YSYEKL. DNA of the CDR3: TGCGCCAGCAGCGCACTCGGCGGGAGCTCCTACAATGAGCAGTTCTTC. Residues: CASSALGGSSYNEQFF.

The chain uses TRBV19 and TRBJ2-5, with D hard to call. The end of the DNA fits TRBJ2-7 better, so the J call may be wrong. This CDR3 is built from 13 residues. Germline V CDR1 and CDR2: LNHDA, SQIVND (reference sequence). In DNA form, the CDR3 reads TGTGCCAGTAGTATAAGACATTCCTACGAGCAGTACTTC. This gives the protein CASSIRHSYEQYF.

The chain carries TRBV29-1 and TRBJ2-2; 10 nucleotides align to TRBD2. The junction had 5 bases not matched to a gene; V was cut back by 5 bases and J by 5 bases. The CDR3 runs 14 residues. From germline, CDR1 is SQVTM and CDR2 ANQGSEA. CDR3 loop: CSVQREGRTGELFF. The DNA of the CDR3 is TGCAGCGTTCAGCGGGAGGGCCGGACCGGGGAGCTGTTTTTT.

The chain employs TRBV7-9 and TRBJ1-3; possible D gene TRBD1, 6 bases. CDR3 length equals 16 residues. Between the trimmed V and J ends, which lost 0 bases and 5 bases, there was a span of 14 bases. CDR1 and CDR2 from the germline V gene are SEHNR and FQNEAQ (reference sequence). CDR3 loop: CASSLALGQPRNTIYF. The CDR3, as DNA: TGTGCCAGCAGCTTAGCGCTCGGACAGCCAAGAAACACCATATATTTT.

Only a few counts were recorded for this clone. This rearrangement joins TRBV6-4 to TRBJ2-7, with 8 bases lining up with TRBD2. Losses at the gene ends were 4 bases for V and 4 bases for J; bases not matched to a gene: 18. Germline CDR1 MRHNA, CDR2 SNTAGT. The CDR3 is 18 amino acids. In DNA, the CDR3 is TGTGCCAGCAGTGCCATTTTATTCGGGGGGGCGATTTCTTACGAGCAGTACTTC. Amino acid sequence: CASSAILFGGAISYEQYF.

V usage is TRBV18 and J usage is TRBJ2-1; perhaps TRBD2 as D (6 bases). With 3 bases removed from V and 7 bases from J, the gap between germline ends came to 13 bases. Germline assignment: CDR1 KGHSH and CDR2 LQKENI. The length of the CDR3 is 14 residues. The CDR3 loop reads CASSPGLAENEQFF. CDR3 DNA sequence: TGTGCCAGCTCACCGGGTTTAGCGGAGAATGAGCAGTTCTTC. Drawing the rest from reference TRBV18 and TRBJ2-1, the complete variable domain is NAGVMQNPRHLVRRRGQEARLRCSPMKGHSHVYWYRQLPEEGLKFMVYLQKENIIDESGMPKERFSAEFPKEGPSILRIQQVVRGDSAAYFCASSPGLAENEQFFGPGTRLTVL.

The chain joins TRBV7-9 to TRBJ2-5; D is uncertain. From germline, CDR1 is SEHNR and CDR2 FQNEAQ (reference sequence). The V end lost 6 bases, the J end lost 3 bases, and 20 bases lay between the germline ends. This CDR3 has 16 amino acids. In DNA, the CDR3 is TGTGCCAGCAGTCCGACCACCGGGTCCCCGGAAGAGACCCAGTACTTC. It yields the protein CASSPTTGSPEETQYF.

This clone was seen a handful of times. The junction departs from germline at one end; a sequencing error may be responsible. The rearrangement joins TRBV15 to TRBJ2-5, with a tentative D call TRBD2 (6 bases). Looked up from germline, CDR1 is LNHNV and CDR2 is YYDKDF (reference sequence). This CDR3 comprises 14 residues. The CDR3 sequence is CATDTGGVQGTQYF. CDR3 nucleotides: TGTGCCACCGATACAGGAGGGGTCCAAGGGACCCAGTACTTC.

Turning to this clone: One junction end does not reproduce the germline sequence, and a read error may be involved. The chain employs TRBV5-1 and TRBJ2-3, with 7 bases fitting TRBD2. CDR3 size: 15 residues. Germline CDR1 reads SGHRS; CDR2 reads YFSETQ. The CDR3: CANSLGTIPADTQYF. The CDR3, as DNA: TGCGCCAACAGCTTGGGGACTATTCCCGCAGATACGCAGTATTTT.

The CDR3 DNA sequence: TGCGCCAGCAGCCAAGGTGACACTGGCTACACCTTC. Encoded protein: CASSQGDTGYTF. The chain couples TRBV4-1 to TRBJ1-2; no clear D. Germline V lookup: CDR1 MGHRA, CDR2 YSYEKL. The ends were cut back, 1 base at V and 7 bases at J, with 7 bases in the middle. The CDR3 is 12 residues long.

This chain connects TRBV5-6 to TRBJ2-5, with 7 bases matching TRBD2. Germline V gives CDR1 SGHDT, CDR2 YYEEEE. This CDR3 is built from 11 residues. The J segment lost 7 bases and the V segment lost 3 bases, leaving 0 bases of the junction unmatched. As DNA, the CDR3 is TGTGCCAGCAGCTGGGGGGGGACCCAGTACTTC. It is translated as CASSWGGTQYF. The full variable domain, rest sourced from reference TRBV5-6 and TRBJ2-5, is DAGVTQSPTHLIKTRGQQVTLRCSPKSGHDTVSWYQQALGQGPQFIFQYYEEEERQRGNFPDRFSGHQFPNYSSELNVNALLLGDSALYLCASSWGGTQYFGPGTRLLVL.

This sequence joins TRBV13 and TRBJ2-5; D remains unclear. Germline loops: CDR1 PRHDT, CDR2 FYEKMQ (reference sequence). There are 13 residues in the CDR3. V was clipped by 3 bases and J by 0 bases, with 5 bases between them. The CDR3 spells CASSFYHQETQYF. CDR3 nucleotide sequence: TGTGCCAGCAGCTTCTACCACCAAGAGACCCAGTACTTC.

The chain couples TRBV7-9 to TRBJ2-5; possible D gene TRBD1, 5 bases. The CDR3 is 13 amino acids. Trimming removed 5 bases at V and 0 bases at J, with 7 bases between. Per the germline V gene, CDR1 is SEHNR and CDR2 is FQNEAQ (reference sequence). The CDR3, as DNA: TGTGCCAGCAGCCGGACATACCAAGAGACCCAGTACTTC. It translates to CASSRTYQETQYF.

This clone was counted a single time. The chain has TRBV2 and TRBJ2-3; TRBD2 matches at 10 bases. CDR1 and CDR2 (germline): SNHLY, FYNNEI. The CDR3 sequence is 14 residues long. V lost 6 bases, J lost 4 bases, and 4 bases stayed unmatched. The CDR3 DNA reads as TGTGCCAGCAGGGGAGCGGGAGGGCCAGATACGCAGTATTTT. It encodes CASRGAGGPDTQYF.

In its sample, this clone was seen a few times. The V and J genes are TRBV25-1 and TRBJ2-2; D is possibly TRBD1 (5 bases). The CDR3 has 15 amino acids. Germline V lookup: CDR1 MGHDK, CDR2 SYGVNS. V lost 4 bases to trimming and J lost 1 base, with 10 bases between them. DNA for the CDR3: TGTGCCAGCAGTGGATCCAGGGTGAACACCGGGGAGCTGTTTTTT. Amino acids: CASSGSRVNTGELFF.

The chain joins TRBV15 to TRBJ2-3; D is unresolved. The CDR3 extends over 14 amino acids. Per germline, CDR1 LNHNV and CDR2 YYDKDF (reference sequence). Deletions cut 5 bases from V and 2 bases from J, with 11 bases between. The CDR3 DNA reads as TGTGCCACCAGCTCACTCCAGGACACAGATACGCAGTATTTT. It yields the protein CATSSLQDTDTQYF.